The rows below give T cell receptor beta chains drawn from one sample of a study of prognosis after radiotherapy for stage I lung cancer. TCRdb re-called the multiplex PCR reads with MiXCR, one entry per CDR3 protein. The sample carries tens of thousands of distinct CDR3 sequences, roughly 45% recorded once. The sample was PBMCs, taken before or after stereotactic body radiation therapy (not recorded which). These receptors originate from a donor aged 50 or older with non-small cell lung cancer. CDR3s include the opening cysteine and the closing phenylalanine or tryptophan. A D gene is named only where the DNA matches it firmly. Some rows have no size entry. The others give once, few or many, or a class for an expanded clone.

D	V	J	size	CDR3	DNA
.	TRBV11-2	TRBJ1-1	many	CASSLRQSNTEAFF	TGTGCCAGCAGCTTAAGGCAGAGTAACACTGAAGCTTTCTTT
TRBD1	TRBV7-2	TRBJ1-2	.	CSSVATGGNYGYAF	TGTTCCAGCGTTGCGACAGGGGGGAACTATGGCTACGCCTTC
.	TRBV20-1	TRBJ2-2	.	CSAQAGRNTGELFF	TGCAGTGCCCAGGCAGGGCGGAACACCGGTGAGCTGTTTTTT
.	TRBV6-2/TRBV6-3	TRBJ2-7	medium-sized	CASSRGTGYEQYF	TGTGCCAGCAGCAGGGGTACGGGTTACGAGCAGTACTTC
TRBD1	TRBV7-9	TRBJ2-7	many	CASSRDRSYEQYF	TGTGCCAGCAGCCGGGACAGATCCTACGAGCAGTACTTC
TRBD1	TRBV27	TRBJ2-1	.	CASSAGTGVNEQFF	TGTGCCAGCAGTGCCGGGACAGGGGTAAATGAGCAGTTCTTC
TRBD2	TRBV20-1	TRBJ2-3	.	CSARKSGTTRDTQYF	TGCAGTGCTAGAAAGAGCGGGACCACTCGAGATACGCAGTATTTT
TRBD2	TRBV2	TRBJ2-1	many	CATKLTSGSSNEQFF	TGTGCCACCAAGCTAACTAGCGGGAGTTCGAATGAGCAGTTCTTC
TRBD1	TRBV11-3	TRBJ1-2	many	CASSYSHRGQNGYTF	TGTGCCAGCAGCTATTCCCACAGGGGGCAGAATGGCTACACCTTC
TRBD1	TRBV6-1	TRBJ2-7	.	CASSNRRTGEQYF	TGTGCCAGCAGTAACCGGAGGACAGGGGAGCAGTACTTC
.	TRBV6-2/TRBV6-3	TRBJ2-2	.	CASSKTGALNTGELFF	TGTGCCAGCAGCAAAACAGGAGCCTTGAACACCGGGGAGCTGTTTTTT
.	TRBV3-1	TRBJ2-2	.	CAIRQNTGELFF	TGTGCCATTAGACAGAACACCGGGGAGCTGTTTTTT
.	TRBV6-1	TRBJ2-6	.	CASSPGRWARANVLTF	TGTGCCAGCTCCCCAGGAAGGTGGGCTCGGGCCAACGTCCTGACTTTC
TRBD2	TRBV20-1	TRBJ2-1	.	CSAKPGLESYNEQFF	TGCAGTGCTAAACCGGGACTAGAGTCCTACAATGAGCAGTTCTTC
.	TRBV12-3/TRBV12-4	TRBJ2-2	.	CASSLINTGELFF	TGTGCCAGCAGTTTAATTAACACCGGGGAGCTGTTTTTT
.	TRBV19	TRBJ2-7	once	CASSSRGVRVSLDYEQYF	TGTGCCAGTAGTTCCAGGGGCGTGAGGGTTTCTCTGGACTACGAGCAGTACTTC
.	TRBV19	TRBJ1-2	many	CASSKSRTGYTF	TGTGCCAGTAGTAAGTCCCGGACAGGCTACACCTTC
.	TRBV7-9	TRBJ2-7	many	CASSPLGRNYEQYF	TGTGCCAGCAGCCCCCTGGGAAGGAACTACGAGCAGTACTTC